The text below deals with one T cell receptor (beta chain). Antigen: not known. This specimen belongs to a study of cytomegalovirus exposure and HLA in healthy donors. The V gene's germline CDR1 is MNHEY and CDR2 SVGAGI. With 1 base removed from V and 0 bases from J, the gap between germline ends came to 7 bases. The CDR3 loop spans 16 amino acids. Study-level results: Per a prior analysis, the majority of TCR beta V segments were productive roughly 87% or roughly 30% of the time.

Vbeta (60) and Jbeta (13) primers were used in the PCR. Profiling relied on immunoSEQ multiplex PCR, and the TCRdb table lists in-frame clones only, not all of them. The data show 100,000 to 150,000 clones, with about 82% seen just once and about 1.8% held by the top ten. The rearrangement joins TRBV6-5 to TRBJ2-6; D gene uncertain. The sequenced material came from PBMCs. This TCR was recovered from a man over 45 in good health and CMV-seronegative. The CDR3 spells CASSYWASSGANVLTF. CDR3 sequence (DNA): TGTGCCAGCAGTTACTGGGCCAGCTCTGGGGCCAACGTCCTGACTTTC.